The rows below give T cell receptor beta chains drawn from one sample of a study of T cell responses to AZD1222 COVID-19 vaccine. Sequencing used immunoSEQ multiplex PCR; TCRdb keeps in-frame clones, though not all of them. The sample yields more than 150,000 clones, 85% to 95% seen once. The sequenced sample was peripheral blood, obtained on day 0 of AZD1222 vaccination. These receptors all stem from an adult in good health. The CDR3 runs from the conserved cysteine through the conserved F or W. Fields, in order: V gene, clone size, J gene, D gene, CDR3 DNA, CDR3 protein. The D gene is left open where the match is weak. A row's size may be missing; if present it is once, few, many or a size class.

V: TRBV16; size: NA; J: TRBJ1-5; D: NA; DNA: TGTGCCAGCAGCCAATTTCTTTCTGGTGCCAGGGACAATCAGCCCCAGCATTTT; CDR3: CASSQFLSGARDNQPQHF
V: TRBV19; size: NA; J: TRBJ1-2; D: NA; DNA: TGTGCCAGTAGTAGGCGCGGGCACGGGGATGGCTACACCTTC; CDR3: CASSRRGHGDGYTF
V: TRBV3-1/TRBV3-2; size: NA; J: TRBJ2-1; D: NA; DNA: TGTGCCAGCAGCCTCGGAGACAATGAGCAGTTCTTC; CDR3: CASSLGDNEQFF
V: TRBV5-4; size: NA; J: TRBJ1-4; D: NA; DNA: TGTGCCAGCAGCCTCCTGGGGGGGGCAACTAATGAAAAACTGTTTTTT; CDR3: CASSLLGGATNEKLFF
V: TRBV24-1; size: NA; J: TRBJ1-2; D: NA; DNA: TGTGCCACCAGTGGAAGCAGCCTCTCCGCGGGCTACACCTTC; CDR3: CATSGSSLSAGYTF
V: TRBV2; size: once; J: TRBJ2-2; D: NA; DNA: TGTGCCAGCCTCAAACCCCCCGGGGAGCTGTTTTTT; CDR3: CASLKPPGELFF
V: TRBV6-5; size: NA; J: TRBJ2-2; D: NA; DNA: TGTGCCAGTGAAACGGGAGACAGCACCGGGGAGCTGTTTTTT; CDR3: CASETGDSTGELFF
V: TRBV6-5; size: NA; J: TRBJ2-7; D: TRBD2; DNA: TGTGCCAGCAGGGGGCGGACTAGCGGTTACTACGAGCAGTACTTC; CDR3: CASRGRTSGYYEQYF
V: TRBV9; size: NA; J: TRBJ1-1; D: NA; DNA: TGTGCCAGCAGCCGAAGCTTCGGCACTGAAGCTTTCTTT; CDR3: CASSRSFGTEAFF
V: TRBV11-3; size: NA; J: TRBJ2-2; D: TRBD2; DNA: TGTGCCAGCAGTCCCGGACTAGCGCAGAGGTCCGGGGAGCTGTTTTTT; CDR3: CASSPGLAQRSGELFF
V: TRBV12-3/TRBV12-4; size: NA; J: TRBJ1-2; D: NA; DNA: TGTGCCAGCAGTTACAGGGAGAGAGGCTACACCTTC; CDR3: CASSYRERGYTF
V: TRBV19; size: NA; J: TRBJ2-1; D: TRBD1; DNA: TGTGCCAGTAGCCGAGCCTCCGGGACAGGCTTCAATGAGCAGTTCTTC; CDR3: CASSRASGTGFNEQFF
V: TRBV10-3; size: NA; J: TRBJ1-1; D: NA; DNA: TGTGCCATCAGTGATGACAGGCGGAACACTGAAGCTTTCTTT; CDR3: CAISDDRRNTEAFF
V: TRBV5-1; size: NA; J: TRBJ1-3; D: NA; DNA: TGCGCCAGCAGCTTGGGGCCTGGGGGTTCTGGAAACACCATATATTTT; CDR3: CASSLGPGGSGNTIYF
V: TRBV16; size: NA; J: TRBJ1-1; D: NA; DNA: TGTGCCAGCAGCCAATCAGGGAACACTGAAGCTTTCTTT; CDR3: CASSQSGNTEAFF
V: TRBV6-5; size: NA; J: TRBJ1-1; D: NA; DNA: TGTGCCAGCAGTCTCTGGGGACAGAACACTGAAGCTTTCTTT; CDR3: CASSLWGQNTEAFF
V: TRBV6-6; size: NA; J: TRBJ1-4; D: NA; DNA: TGTGCCAGCAAAGCCGAGGCCGTTGCTAATGAAAAACTGTTTTTT; CDR3: CASKAEAVANEKLFF
V: TRBV11-2; size: NA; J: TRBJ2-1; D: NA; DNA: TGTGCCAGCAGCCGAACCCAGGGAGTGCATGAGCAGTTCTTC; CDR3: CASSRTQGVHEQFF
V: TRBV7-6; size: NA; J: TRBJ1-1; D: NA; DNA: TGTGCCAGCGGTGAGCAGCGTGAAGCTTTCTTT; CDR3: CASGEQREAFF
V: TRBV28; size: NA; J: TRBJ1-5; D: NA; DNA: TGTGCCAGCAGTGACCAGGGAAATCAGCCCCAGCATTTT; CDR3: CASSDQGNQPQHF
V: TRBV5-1; size: NA; J: TRBJ2-5; D: NA; DNA: TGCGCCAGCAGCTCGGCGACCCGGCGCCAAGAGACCCAGTACTTC; CDR3: CASSSATRRQETQYF
V: TRBV5-6; size: NA; J: TRBJ1-1; D: NA; DNA: TGTGCCAGCAGTCCCCGAGGAACTGAAGCTTTCTTT; CDR3: CASSPRGTEAFF
V: TRBV10-2; size: NA; J: TRBJ2-7; D: TRBD2; DNA: TGCGCCAGCAGTGATGCCGGGACTAACTCCTACGAGCAGTACTTC; CDR3: CASSDAGTNSYEQYF
V: TRBV12-5; size: NA; J: TRBJ2-2; D: NA; DNA: TGTGCTAGTGGTTTGATGGGGGAGCTGTTTTTT; CDR3: CASGLMGELFF
V: TRBV6-5; size: NA; J: TRBJ1-2; D: NA; DNA: TGTGCCAGCAGCTCGGACACCAACTATGGCTACACCTTC; CDR3: CASSSDTNYGYTF
V: TRBV2; size: NA; J: TRBJ1-4; D: TRBD1; DNA: TGTGCCACCCGTGGGACAGTGGGTGAAAAACTGTTTTTT; CDR3: CATRGTVGEKLFF
V: TRBV5-1; size: NA; J: TRBJ1-6; D: TRBD1; DNA: TGCGCCAGCAGCTTGCGGGACAGGGAGGCGCCGCTCCACTTT; CDR3: CASSLRDREAPLHF
V: TRBV5-4; size: NA; J: TRBJ1-5; D: TRBD1; DNA: TGTGCCAGCAGCGTGTATCAGGGGGGGGGCGCTGGTCAGCCCCAGCATTTT; CDR3: CASSVYQGGGAGQPQHF
V: TRBV27; size: NA; J: TRBJ1-1; D: NA; DNA: TGTGCCAGCAGTTCCCAGGGCAGGGACGGGCGCACTGAAGCTTTCTTT; CDR3: CASSSQGRDGRTEAFF
V: TRBV11-2; size: NA; J: TRBJ1-6; D: NA; DNA: TGTGCCAGCAGCTTCCCAGGGATGCGGTCCTATAATTCACCCCTCCACTTT; CDR3: CASSFPGMRSYNSPLHF
V: TRBV9; size: NA; J: TRBJ1-6; D: NA; DNA: TGTGCCAGCAGCGCTACCCCCGGGACCGGTGATTCACCCCTCCACTTT; CDR3: CASSATPGTGDSPLHF
V: TRBV11-2; size: NA; J: TRBJ2-1; D: NA; DNA: TGTGCCAGCAGCTTAGAACTAGCAAATGAGCAGTTCTTC; CDR3: CASSLELANEQFF
V: TRBV9; size: NA; J: TRBJ2-5; D: NA; DNA: TGTGCCAGCAGCGTAGCTGCCCAAGAGACCCAGTACTTC; CDR3: CASSVAAQETQYF
V: TRBV5-1; size: NA; J: TRBJ1-3; D: NA; DNA: TGCGCCAGCAGCCGAGGACCTGGAAACACCATATATTTT; CDR3: CASSRGPGNTIYF
V: TRBV2; size: NA; J: TRBJ1-2; D: NA; DNA: TGTGCCAGCACCCCCGTCAACGGTCACGGGGGGTATGGCTACACCTTC; CDR3: CASTPVNGHGGYGYTF
V: TRBV5-4; size: NA; J: TRBJ2-2; D: NA; DNA: TGTGCCAGCAGCTCGGCGGGACACGGAATGGGGGAGCTGTTTTTT; CDR3: CASSSAGHGMGELFF
V: TRBV19; size: NA; J: TRBJ1-2; D: NA; DNA: TGTGCCAGTAGTACGAGCGCCGGGGCGAAGTATGGCTACACCTTC; CDR3: CASSTSAGAKYGYTF
V: TRBV6-5; size: few; J: TRBJ2-2; D: NA; DNA: TGTGCCAGCACACTAGACAACACCGGGGAGCTGTTTTTT; CDR3: CASTLDNTGELFF
V: TRBV6-1; size: NA; J: TRBJ2-7; D: NA; DNA: TGTGCCAGCAGTGCCACCTTCGGGGTGGATTCCTCGCTAGGGCAGTACTTC; CDR3: CASSATFGVDSSLGQYF
V: TRBV29-1; size: once; J: TRBJ2-6; D: NA; DNA: TGCAGCGCAGGTTCTGGGGCCAACGTCCTGACTTTC; CDR3: CSAGSGANVLTF
V: TRBV5-6; size: NA; J: TRBJ1-4; D: NA; DNA: TGTGCCAGCAGTCTAGGGGGGGCAACTAATGAAAAACTGTTTTTT; CDR3: CASSLGGATNEKLFF
V: TRBV11-3; size: NA; J: TRBJ1-1; D: NA; DNA: TGTGCCAGCAGCTTAGGAGGGAACAGGGAGGCTTTCTTT; CDR3: CASSLGGNREAFF
V: TRBV25-1; size: NA; J: TRBJ1-4; D: NA; DNA: TGTGCCAGCAGTGAATCAGTCGGCGGGGATGAAAAACTGTTTTTT; CDR3: CASSESVGGDEKLFF
V: TRBV7-9; size: NA; J: TRBJ2-3; D: NA; DNA: TGTGCCAGCAGCTTAGATGGGCGGGGCACAGATACGCAGTATTTT; CDR3: CASSLDGRGTDTQYF
V: TRBV14; size: once; J: TRBJ1-1; D: NA; DNA: TGTGCCAGCAGCCAAGGGCCTACAGCCACGGGGCGTATGAACACTGAAGCTTTCTTT; CDR3: CASSQGPTATGRMNTEAFF
V: TRBV18; size: NA; J: TRBJ2-7; D: TRBD1; DNA: TGTGCCAGCTCTGGGGGACAGGGGGTTTCCTACGAGCAGTACTTC; CDR3: CASSGGQGVSYEQYF
V: TRBV14; size: NA; J: TRBJ2-1; D: NA; DNA: TGTGCCAGCAGCCAAGACCACCTCGGAGTGCAGTTCTTC; CDR3: CASSQDHLGVQFF
V: TRBV7-7; size: NA; J: TRBJ2-7; D: NA; DNA: TGTGCCAGCAGCTTTAGGTTACAGGACGAGCAGTACTTC; CDR3: CASSFRLQDEQYF